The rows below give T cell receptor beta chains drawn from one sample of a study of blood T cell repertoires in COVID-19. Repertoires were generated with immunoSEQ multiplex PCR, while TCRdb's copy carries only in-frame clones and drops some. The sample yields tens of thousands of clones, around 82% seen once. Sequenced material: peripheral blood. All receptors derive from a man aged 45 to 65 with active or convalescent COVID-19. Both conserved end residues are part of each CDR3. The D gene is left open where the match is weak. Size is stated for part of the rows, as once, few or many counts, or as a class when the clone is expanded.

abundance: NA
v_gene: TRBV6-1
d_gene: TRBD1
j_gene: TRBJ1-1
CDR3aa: CASSESTGGVSTEAFF
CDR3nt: TGTGCCAGCAGTGAATCGACAGGGGGCGTGAGCACTGAAGCTTTCTTT

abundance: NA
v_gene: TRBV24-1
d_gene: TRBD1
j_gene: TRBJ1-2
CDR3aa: CATSDLGQDYGYTF
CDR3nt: TGTGCCACCAGTGATTTGGGACAGGACTATGGCTACACCTTC

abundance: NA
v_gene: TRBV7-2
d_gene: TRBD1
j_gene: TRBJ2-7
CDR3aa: CASTRPGQGSYEQYF
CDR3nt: TGTGCCAGCACGAGGCCGGGACAGGGGTCCTACGAGCAGTACTTC

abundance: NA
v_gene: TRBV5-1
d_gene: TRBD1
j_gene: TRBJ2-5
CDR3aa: CASSVDRGQGETQYF
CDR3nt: TGCGCCAGCAGCGTGGACAGGGGGCAGGGCGAGACCCAGTACTTC

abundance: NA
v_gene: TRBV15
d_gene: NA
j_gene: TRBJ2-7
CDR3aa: CATSRDRGDTQQYF
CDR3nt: TGTGCCACCAGCAGAGATCGGGGGGACACCCAGCAGTACTTC

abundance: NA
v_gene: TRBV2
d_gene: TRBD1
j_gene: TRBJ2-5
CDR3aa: CASSASGQGQETQYF
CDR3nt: TGTGCCAGCAGTGCCTCAGGACAGGGCCAAGAGACCCAGTACTTC

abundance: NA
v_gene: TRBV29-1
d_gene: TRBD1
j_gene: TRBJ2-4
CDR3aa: CSAIQGAGNIQYF
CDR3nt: TGCAGCGCTATTCAGGGGGCGGGAAACATTCAGTACTTC

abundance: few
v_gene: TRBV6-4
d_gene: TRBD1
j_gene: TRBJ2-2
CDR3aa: CASSAGQGTGELFF
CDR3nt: TGTGCCAGCAGTGCCGGACAGGGAACCGGGGAGCTGTTTTTT

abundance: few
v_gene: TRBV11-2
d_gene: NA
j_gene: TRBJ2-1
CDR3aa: CASSLGPLTGLTYNEQFF
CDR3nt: TGTGCCAGCAGCTTAGGACCCTTAACGGGGTTAACCTACAATGAGCAGTTCTTC

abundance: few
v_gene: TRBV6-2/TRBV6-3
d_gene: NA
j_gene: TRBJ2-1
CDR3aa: CASSYVTWEQFF
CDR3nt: TGTGCCAGCAGTTACGTCACTTGGGAGCAGTTCTTC

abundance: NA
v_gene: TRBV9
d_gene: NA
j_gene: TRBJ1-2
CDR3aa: CASSVAVGEVYGYTF
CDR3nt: TGTGCCAGCAGCGTAGCCGTTGGGGAGGTCTATGGCTACACCTTC

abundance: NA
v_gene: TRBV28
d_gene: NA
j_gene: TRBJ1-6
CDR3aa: CASSPYTGFDNSPLHF
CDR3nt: TGTGCCAGCAGTCCCTATACCGGGTTTGATAATTCACCCCTCCACTTT

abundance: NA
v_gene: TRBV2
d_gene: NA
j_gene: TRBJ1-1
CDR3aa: CASRPQGLNTEAFF
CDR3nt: TGTGCCAGCAGACCTCAGGGGCTGAACACTGAAGCTTTCTTT

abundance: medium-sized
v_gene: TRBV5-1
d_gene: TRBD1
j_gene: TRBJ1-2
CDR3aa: CASSPVPGQGVSGYTF
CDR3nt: TGCGCCAGCAGCCCTGTTCCGGGACAGGGGGTCAGTGGCTACACCTTC

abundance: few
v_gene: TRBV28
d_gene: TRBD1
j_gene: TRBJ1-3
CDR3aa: CASRSPQGARPGNTIYF
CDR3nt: TGTGCCAGCAGAAGCCCACAGGGGGCGCGCCCTGGAAACACCATATATTTT

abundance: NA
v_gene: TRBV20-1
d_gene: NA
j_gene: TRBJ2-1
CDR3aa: CSARAVDEQFF
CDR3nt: TGCAGTGCTAGAGCCGTCGATGAGCAGTTCTTC

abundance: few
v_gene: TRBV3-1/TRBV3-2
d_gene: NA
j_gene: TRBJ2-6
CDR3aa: CASSLGQSSGANVLTF
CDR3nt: TGTGCCAGCAGCCTCGGACAGAGCTCTGGGGCCAACGTCCTGACTTTC

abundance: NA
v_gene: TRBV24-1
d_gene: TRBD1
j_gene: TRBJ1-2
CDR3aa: CATSDAGTAYGYTF
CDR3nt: TGTGCCACCAGTGACGCGGGGACAGCCTATGGCTACACCTTC

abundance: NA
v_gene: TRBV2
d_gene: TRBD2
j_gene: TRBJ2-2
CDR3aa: CASSEVGAGGPTGELFF
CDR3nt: TGTGCCAGCAGTGAAGTAGGAGCGGGGGGGCCCACCGGGGAGCTGTTTTTT

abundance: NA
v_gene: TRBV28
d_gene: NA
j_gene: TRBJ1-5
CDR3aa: CASSLGTRTNQPQHF
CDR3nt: TGTGCCAGCAGTTTAGGGACTCGGACTAATCAGCCCCAGCATTTT

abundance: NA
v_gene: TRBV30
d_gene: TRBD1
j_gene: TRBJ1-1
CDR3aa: CAWSRAGGFTEAFF
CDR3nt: TGTGCCTGGAGTAGGGCAGGGGGATTCACTGAAGCTTTCTTT

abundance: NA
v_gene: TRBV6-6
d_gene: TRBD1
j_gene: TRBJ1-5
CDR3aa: CASSYTGTGAQPQHF
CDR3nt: TGTGCCAGCAGTTACACCGGGACAGGGGCTCAGCCCCAGCATTTT

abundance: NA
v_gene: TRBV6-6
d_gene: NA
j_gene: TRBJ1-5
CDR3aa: CASSNGWGERNQPQHF
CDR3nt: TGTGCCAGCAGTAACGGATGGGGGGAACGCAATCAGCCCCAGCATTTT

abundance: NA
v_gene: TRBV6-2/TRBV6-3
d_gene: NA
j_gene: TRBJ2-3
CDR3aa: CASSYLGGGGRAQYF
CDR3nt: TGTGCCAGCAGTTATTTGGGGGGGGGCGGCCGCGCGCAGTATTTT

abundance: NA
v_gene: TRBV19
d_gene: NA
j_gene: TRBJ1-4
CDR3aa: CASSTSRQLGRATNEKLFF
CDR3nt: TGTGCCAGTAGTACATCTCGACAGTTAGGACGGGCAACTAATGAAAAACTGTTTTTT

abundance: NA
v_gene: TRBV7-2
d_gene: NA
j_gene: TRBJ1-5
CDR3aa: CASSLERNQPQHF
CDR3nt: TGTGCCAGCAGCTTAGAACGGAATCAGCCCCAGCATTTT

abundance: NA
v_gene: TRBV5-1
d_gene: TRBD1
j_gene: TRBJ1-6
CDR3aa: CASSPGGTGGDSPLHF
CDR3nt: TGCGCCAGCAGCCCGGGGGGGACAGGGGGAGATTCACCCCTCCACTTT

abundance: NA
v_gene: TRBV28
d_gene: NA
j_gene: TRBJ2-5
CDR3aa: CASLRDIQETQYF
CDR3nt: TGTGCCAGCCTCCGGGACATTCAAGAGACCCAGTACTTC

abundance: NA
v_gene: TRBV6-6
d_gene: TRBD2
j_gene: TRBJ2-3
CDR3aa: CASSQYIYLAGTQTDTQYF
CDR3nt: TGTGCCAGCAGTCAATATATCTATTTAGCGGGGACGCAGACAGATACGCAGTATTTT

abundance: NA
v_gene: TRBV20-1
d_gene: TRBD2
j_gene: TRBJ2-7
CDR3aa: CSASSLAGGSYEQYF
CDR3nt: TGCAGTGCTAGTTCGCTAGCGGGGGGGTCCTACGAGCAGTACTTC

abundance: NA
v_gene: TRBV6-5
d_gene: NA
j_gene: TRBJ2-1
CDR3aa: CASTKGRANEQFF
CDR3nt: TGTGCCAGCACCAAAGGCAGGGCCAATGAGCAGTTCTTC

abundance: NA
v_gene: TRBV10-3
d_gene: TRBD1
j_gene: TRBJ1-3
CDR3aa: CAISEGMDRASGNTIYF
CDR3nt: TGTGCCATCAGTGAGGGGATGGACAGGGCCTCTGGAAACACCATATATTTT

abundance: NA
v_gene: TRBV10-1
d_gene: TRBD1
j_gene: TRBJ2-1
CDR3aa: CASSEGQGPYNEQFF
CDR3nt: TGCGCCAGCAGTGAAGGACAGGGCCCCTACAATGAGCAGTTCTTC

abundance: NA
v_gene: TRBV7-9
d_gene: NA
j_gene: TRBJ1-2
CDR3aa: CASSLTGDGGRYTF
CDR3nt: TGTGCCAGCAGCTTGACTGGGGACGGGGGACGCTACACCTTC

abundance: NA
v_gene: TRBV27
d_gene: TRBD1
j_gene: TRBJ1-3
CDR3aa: CASSSTGMAGNTIYF
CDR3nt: TGTGCCAGCAGTTCGACAGGGATGGCTGGAAACACCATATATTTT

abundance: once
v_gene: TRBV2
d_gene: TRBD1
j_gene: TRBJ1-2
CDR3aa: CASSEGVGGGGYTF
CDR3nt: TGTGCCAGCAGTGAAGGTGTAGGGGGCGGCGGCTACACCTTC

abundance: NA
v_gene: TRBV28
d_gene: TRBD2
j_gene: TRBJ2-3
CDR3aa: CASSLALAGGLGTDTQYF
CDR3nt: TGTGCCAGCAGTTTAGCCCTAGCGGGGGGGCTTGGCACAGATACGCAGTATTTT

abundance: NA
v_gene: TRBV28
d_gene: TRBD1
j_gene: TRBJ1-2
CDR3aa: CASSFRTGGIGNYGYTF
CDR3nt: TGTGCCAGCAGTTTCCGTACAGGGGGCATAGGTAACTATGGCTACACCTTC

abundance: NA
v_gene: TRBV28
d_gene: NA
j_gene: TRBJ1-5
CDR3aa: CASSPPQLDNQPQHF
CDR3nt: TGTGCCAGCAGTCCCCCACAGTTGGATAATCAGCCCCAGCATTTT

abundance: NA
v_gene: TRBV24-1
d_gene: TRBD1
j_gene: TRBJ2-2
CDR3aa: CATSDPGTGNTGELFF
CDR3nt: TGTGCCACCAGTGATCCCGGGACAGGGAACACCGGGGAGCTGTTTTTT

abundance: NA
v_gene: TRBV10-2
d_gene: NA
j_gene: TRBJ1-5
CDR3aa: CASSESPGVQPQHF
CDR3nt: TGCGCCAGCAGTGAGTCACCGGGGGTTCAGCCCCAGCATTTT

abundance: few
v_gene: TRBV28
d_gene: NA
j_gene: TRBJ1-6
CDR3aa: CASRTLTPYNSPLHF
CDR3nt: TGTGCCAGCAGGACCTTGACACCCTATAATTCACCCCTCCACTTT

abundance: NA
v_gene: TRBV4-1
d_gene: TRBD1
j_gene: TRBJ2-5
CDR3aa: CASSPRTGDIETQYF
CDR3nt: TGCGCCAGCAGCCCGCGGACAGGGGACATCGAGACCCAGTACTTC

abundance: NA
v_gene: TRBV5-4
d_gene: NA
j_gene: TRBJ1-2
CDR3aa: CASSLGGYGYTF
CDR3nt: TGTGCCAGCAGCTTGGGAGGGTATGGCTACACCTTC

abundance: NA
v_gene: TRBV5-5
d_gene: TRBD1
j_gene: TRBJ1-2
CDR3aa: CASSTAGTANYGYTF
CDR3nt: TGTGCCAGCAGCACTGCCGGGACAGCTAACTATGGCTACACCTTC

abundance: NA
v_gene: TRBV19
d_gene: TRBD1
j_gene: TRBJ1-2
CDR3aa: CASSSTGGRGNYGYTF
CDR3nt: TGTGCCAGTAGTTCGACCGGTGGCAGGGGGAACTATGGCTACACCTTC

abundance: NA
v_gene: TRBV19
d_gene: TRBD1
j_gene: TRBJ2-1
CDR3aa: CASSRGTGGVEQFF
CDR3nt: TGTGCCAGTAGTCGGGGGACAGGGGGCGTTGAGCAGTTCTTC

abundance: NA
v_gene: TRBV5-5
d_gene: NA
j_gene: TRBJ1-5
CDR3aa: CASSLIPGENSNQPQHF
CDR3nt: TGTGCCAGCAGCTTAATCCCCGGGGAAAATAGCAATCAGCCCCAGCATTTT

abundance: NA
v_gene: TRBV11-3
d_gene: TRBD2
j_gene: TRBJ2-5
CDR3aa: CASSMGLAGAQETQYF
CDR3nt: TGTGCCAGCAGCATGGGACTAGCGGGCGCCCAAGAGACCCAGTACTTC

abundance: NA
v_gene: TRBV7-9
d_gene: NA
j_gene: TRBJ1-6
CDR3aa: CASSYNQANSPLHF
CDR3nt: TGTGCCAGCAGCTATAATCAGGCCAATTCACCCCTCCACTTT

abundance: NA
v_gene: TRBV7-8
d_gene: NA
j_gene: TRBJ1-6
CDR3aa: CASSLLGPGVDNSPLHF
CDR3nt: TGTGCCAGCAGCTTACTAGGCCCAGGGGTCGATAATTCACCCCTCCACTTT

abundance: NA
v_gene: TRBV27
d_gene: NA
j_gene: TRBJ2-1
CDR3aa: CASSPRGLNNEQFF
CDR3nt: TGTGCCAGCAGCCCACGCGGGTTGAACAATGAGCAGTTCTTC

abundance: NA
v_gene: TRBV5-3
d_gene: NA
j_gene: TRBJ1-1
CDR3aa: CARSWWAGRSMNTEAFF
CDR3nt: TGTGCCAGAAGCTGGTGGGCAGGGAGGAGCATGAACACTGAAGCTTTCTTT

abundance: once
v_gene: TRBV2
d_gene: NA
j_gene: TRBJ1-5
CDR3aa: CASTGGQGSGQPQHF
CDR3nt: TGTGCCAGCACCGGGGGGCAGGGGTCTGGGCAGCCCCAGCATTTT

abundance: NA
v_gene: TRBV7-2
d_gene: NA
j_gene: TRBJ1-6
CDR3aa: CASSQGGHSVPLHF
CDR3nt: TGTGCCAGCAGCCAGGGCGGTCACAGCGTTCCCCTCCACTTT

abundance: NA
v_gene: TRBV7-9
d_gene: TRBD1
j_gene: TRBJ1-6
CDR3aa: CASTRQGDNSPLHF
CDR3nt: TGTGCCAGCACCCGCCAGGGGGATAATTCACCCCTCCACTTT